This T cell receptor beta chain was documented in a study of shared clonotypes between healthy human individuals. Study-wide background: CD4 naive and memory got three plates each, CD8 naive two, CD8 memory one. The study's findings and limits: Of the naive CD4 clonotypes, approximately 5% were shared across a handful of donors.

CDR3 size: 16 residues. V lost 5 bases and J lost 3; bases outside the gene matches: 5. Per the germline V gene, CDR1 is SEHNR and CDR2 is FQNEAQ (reference sequence). Researchers ran the assay at a deep level. Once extracted for a subset, genomic DNA was divided evenly among several immunoSEQ plates. Sequencing was performed with immunoSEQ multiplex PCR; in TCRdb, only in-frame clones are kept and a portion is missing. The data hold hundreds of thousands of clones, with about 91% observed a single time. Naive CD8 cells lacked CD45RO, underwent positive selection for CCR7 and left out terminally differentiated effector memory CD45RA+ cells. For this clone: Its antigen is still unknown.

The sequenced material came from naive CD8+ T cells sorted from blood. This clonotype was obtained from a man between 25 and 39 years old in good health. The gene calls are TRBV7-9 and TRBJ2-3; 13 bases agree with TRBD2. Here the CDR3 reads CASSGLAGAPTDTQYF. In DNA, the CDR3 is TGTGCCAGCAGCGGACTAGCGGGAGCGCCGACAGATACGCAGTATTTT.